This is a list of T cell receptor beta chains from one sample in a study of response to subunit inactivated influenza vaccine. TCRdb fed the RT-PCR reads into MiXCR, producing one record per CDR3 protein. The data show 800,000 to 1,000,000 distinct CDR3 sequences, around 21% seen once. The sequencing used PBMCs from blood, collected about 5 days after vaccination. The source is a man in his fifties or sixties who received an inactivated influenza vaccine. CDR3s include the opening cysteine and the closing phenylalanine or tryptophan. Fields, in order: J gene, CDR3 length, V gene, D gene, CDR3 protein. D genes are given only for firm matches.

j_call: TRBJ1-1; cdr3_length: 14; v_call: TRBV7-2; d_call: TRBD1; cdr3_aa: CASSLQGGLTEAFF
j_call: TRBJ1-2; cdr3_length: 15; v_call: TRBV2; d_call: NA; cdr3_aa: CASSENYKTPYGYTF
j_call: TRBJ2-2; cdr3_length: 13; v_call: TRBV7-9; d_call: NA; cdr3_aa: CASSRDSAGELFF
j_call: TRBJ2-1; cdr3_length: 18; v_call: TRBV12-3/TRBV12-4; d_call: NA; cdr3_aa: CASSGQGWPSGIDNEQFF
j_call: TRBJ2-3; cdr3_length: 14; v_call: TRBV20-1; d_call: NA; cdr3_aa: CSAEYLAATDTQYF
j_call: TRBJ2-5; cdr3_length: 15; v_call: TRBV12-3/TRBV12-4; d_call: NA; cdr3_aa: CASRRGSGGQETQYF
j_call: TRBJ1-3; cdr3_length: 15; v_call: TRBV4-3; d_call: NA; cdr3_aa: CASSPDRISGNTIYF
j_call: TRBJ1-2; cdr3_length: 11; v_call: TRBV20-1; d_call: NA; cdr3_aa: CTTNRDPGYTF
j_call: TRBJ2-1; cdr3_length: 15; v_call: TRBV6-1; d_call: NA; cdr3_aa: CASKMGRNSYNEQFF
j_call: TRBJ2-2; cdr3_length: 13; v_call: TRBV20-1; d_call: NA; cdr3_aa: CSASQGGSGELFF
j_call: TRBJ2-7; cdr3_length: 14; v_call: TRBV4-2; d_call: NA; cdr3_aa: CASSQVAGDYEQYF
j_call: TRBJ2-2; cdr3_length: 14; v_call: TRBV30; d_call: NA; cdr3_aa: CAWSVQGTSRELFF
j_call: TRBJ1-2; cdr3_length: 15; v_call: TRBV6-2/TRBV6-3; d_call: NA; cdr3_aa: CASSLGRQLDYGYTF
j_call: TRBJ2-3; cdr3_length: 15; v_call: TRBV6-2/TRBV6-3; d_call: TRBD2; cdr3_aa: CASSPGTSGGVPQYF
j_call: TRBJ2-1; cdr3_length: 18; v_call: TRBV11-2; d_call: TRBD2; cdr3_aa: CASSLELLAGMSYNEQFF
j_call: TRBJ2-1; cdr3_length: 15; v_call: TRBV29-1; d_call: TRBD1; cdr3_aa: CSVEMGTGSYNEQFF
j_call: TRBJ2-2; cdr3_length: 12; v_call: TRBV9; d_call: NA; cdr3_aa: CASKAFTGELFF
j_call: TRBJ2-7; cdr3_length: 13; v_call: TRBV6-5; d_call: NA; cdr3_aa: CASSYLQGLEQYF
j_call: TRBJ1-1; cdr3_length: 12; v_call: TRBV20-1; d_call: NA; cdr3_aa: CSASPAGTEAFF
j_call: TRBJ2-2; cdr3_length: 15; v_call: TRBV9; d_call: NA; cdr3_aa: CASSIDRFCTGELFF
j_call: TRBJ1-1; cdr3_length: 17; v_call: TRBV4-3; d_call: TRBD1; cdr3_aa: CASSRRGQGARGTEAFF
j_call: TRBJ2-5; cdr3_length: 16; v_call: TRBV11-2; d_call: TRBD2; cdr3_aa: CASSLAPIGTRETQYF
j_call: TRBJ1-5; cdr3_length: 17; v_call: TRBV25-1; d_call: NA; cdr3_aa: CAHNQSWRDHSNQPQHF
j_call: TRBJ2-3; cdr3_length: 14; v_call: TRBV12-3/TRBV12-4; d_call: TRBD2; cdr3_aa: CASTVAGGPDTQYF
j_call: TRBJ2-7; cdr3_length: 16; v_call: TRBV10-3; d_call: TRBD1; cdr3_aa: CAISESRGTGAYEQYF
j_call: TRBJ2-3; cdr3_length: 21; v_call: TRBV14; d_call: TRBD2; cdr3_aa: CASSQVPYLGLAGGSTDTQYF
j_call: TRBJ1-2; cdr3_length: 12; v_call: TRBV28; d_call: NA; cdr3_aa: CASSLRAEGYTF